These T cell receptor beta chains were read from a single sample in a study of blood T cell repertoires in COVID-19. Only in-frame clones appear in the TCRdb table, and some are missing; sequencing was by immunoSEQ multiplex PCR. The table shows roughly 250,000 clones, with roughly 90% occurring only once. The sequencing input was PBMCs or T cells enriched from blood (not recorded which). These receptors originate from a man aged 35 to 55 who had recovered from COVID-19. Each CDR3 is given with its conserved first and last residue. Fields, in order: V gene, clone size, D gene, J gene, CDR3 DNA, CDR3 protein. The D gene is left open where the match is weak. Clone size is stated in some rows and not others, as once, few, many or a class when expanded.

>TRBV15|.|.|TRBJ2-2
TGTGCCACCAGCAGAGTGACGGGGGAGAACACCGGGGAGCTGTTTTTT
CATSRVTGENTGELFF
>TRBV5-1|.|TRBD2|TRBJ2-1
TGCGCCAGCAGCCAAGGCGGACTAGCGGGGGTCGATGAGCAGTTCTTC
CASSQGGLAGVDEQFF
>TRBV10-3|few|TRBD2|TRBJ2-3
TGTGCCATCGGACTAGCGGGCACAGATACGCAGTATTTT
CAIGLAGTDTQYF
>TRBV6-2/TRBV6-3|.|.|TRBJ1-2
TGTGCCAGCAGTTACGAGGACTTCAGGGGCTACACCTTC
CASSYEDFRGYTF
>TRBV12-3/TRBV12-4|.|.|TRBJ2-4
TGTGCCAGCAGCGGGACATTTTCGTACTTC
CASSGTFSYF
>TRBV9|.|TRBD1|TRBJ1-4
TGTGCCAGCAGCCCAACGATGACAGGGGACGGAAAACTGTTTTTT
CASSPTMTGDGKLFF
>TRBV4-1|once|TRBD2|TRBJ2-7
TGCGCCAGCAGCGAAACTAGCGGGAATTACGAGCAGTACTTC
CASSETSGNYEQYF
>TRBV4-2|.|.|TRBJ1-5
TGTGCCAGCAGCCAAGATCTTTCCAGTCCCAATCAGCCCCAGCATTTT
CASSQDLSSPNQPQHF
>TRBV6-5|.|.|TRBJ2-7
TGTGCCAGCAGCTCGGGACAAGGCGAGCAGTACTTC
CASSSGQGEQYF
>TRBV6-2/TRBV6-3|.|.|TRBJ2-5
TGTGCCAGCAGTTACTCGGGGCCAGGGGCCATGTCTGTAGAAGAGACCCAGTACTTC
CASSYSGPGAMSVEETQYF
>TRBV6-5|.|.|TRBJ2-3
TGTGCCAGCCGTTCTAGCACAGATACGCAGTATTTT
CASRSSTDTQYF
>TRBV4-3|.|.|TRBJ1-2
TGCGCCAGCAGCCCCGGGGACTCCGATGGCTACACCTTC
CASSPGDSDGYTF
>TRBV2|.|.|TRBJ1-3
TGTGCCAGCAGTCCGACAGTCCCTGGAAACACCATATATTTT
CASSPTVPGNTIYF
>TRBV14|.|.|TRBJ1-1
TGTGCCAGCAGCCAAACATACACTGAAGCTTTCTTT
CASSQTYTEAFF
>TRBV6-5|.|TRBD2|TRBJ2-1
TGTGCCAGCAGTCTAGCGGCGTACAATGAGCAGTTCTTC
CASSLAAYNEQFF
>TRBV30|.|TRBD2|TRBJ2-3
TGTGCCTGGAGCCTAGCGGGGGGGCATACGCAGTATTTT
CAWSLAGGHTQYF
>TRBV7-2|.|TRBD1|TRBJ2-7
TGTGCCAGCAGCTCTCCCCCGGGACAGGGACAGTACGAGCAGTACTTC
CASSSPPGQGQYEQYF
>TRBV5-4|.|TRBD2|TRBJ2-5
TGTGCCAGCAGCTTGATTCTGGGACTAGCAGAAGAGACCCAGTACTTC
CASSLILGLAEETQYF
>TRBV7-2|.|.|TRBJ1-1
TGTGCCAGCAGCTTATTTGGAGAGAACACTGAAGCTTTCTTT
CASSLFGENTEAFF
>TRBV5-4|.|TRBD1|TRBJ2-7
TGTGCCAGCAGTTTTGATAGGGACAGTAAGTACGAGCAGTACTTC
CASSFDRDSKYEQYF
>TRBV19|.|.|TRBJ1-2
TGTGCCAGTAGTATAGACCAGGCTGACTATGGCTACACCTTC
CASSIDQADYGYTF
>TRBV3-1/TRBV3-2|.|.|TRBJ1-4
TGTGCCAGCAGCCAAGCTCAGGCAACTAATGAAAAACTGTTTTTT
CASSQAQATNEKLFF
>TRBV11-2|.|.|TRBJ1-4
TGTGCCAGCAGCCTAGGGGGGACATTTCCGGAAAAACTGTTTTTT
CASSLGGTFPEKLFF
>TRBV19|.|TRBD1|TRBJ1-2
TGTGCCAGCGGTACGTGGACAGGGGGGGAATATGGCTACACCTTC
CASGTWTGGEYGYTF
>TRBV24-1|.|TRBD1|TRBJ1-2
TGTGCCACCGCCGGGACAGGGGATGGCTACACCTTC
CATAGTGDGYTF
>TRBV6-5|.|TRBD1|TRBJ2-1
TGTGCCAGCAGTCGACAGGGAGCCTACAATGAGCAGTTCTTC
CASSRQGAYNEQFF
>TRBV7-8|.|TRBD2|TRBJ2-3
TGTGCCAGCAGCTGGACTAGCGGGGGGGCCATGACAGTTACGCAGTATTTT
CASSWTSGGAMTVTQYF
>TRBV27|.|TRBD2|TRBJ2-4
TGTGCCAGCAGTTTCACCAGCGGGGGAGTAGCGGGGGGATTAAAGAACATTCAGTACTTC
CASSFTSGGVAGGLKNIQYF
>TRBV13|.|TRBD1|TRBJ1-1
TGTGCCAGCAGCTCCTCCCGGGACAGTTTGAACACTGAAGCTTTCTTT
CASSSSRDSLNTEAFF
>TRBV7-9|.|TRBD2|TRBJ2-3
TGTGCCAGCAGCTCCCCCCGGGGAGCGGGGGTGACAGATACGCAGTATTTT
CASSSPRGAGVTDTQYF